The 27 T cell receptor beta chains presented below share a single source sample, sequenced in a study of beta chain features in type 1 diabetes (dated by TCRdb to the late 2010s). Library preparation employed the immunoSEQ multiplex PCR assay. The entire amount of isolated RNA was reverse transcribed using the High Capacity cDNA Reverse Transcription Kit, so the sequenced TCRB transcripts were expressed ones. TCRdb took this table from immuneACCESS and kept in-frame rearrangements with V and J called. Such tables lack part of the clones; where checked against another copy, unresolved V genes explain under half of the gap, and the rest is unexplained. This sample lists about half a million clones; 30% were detected once. Around 0.065% of the sample goes to the ten largest clones. Sample: naive CD4+ T cells from blood. The cell subset or site label, read with the paper, signifies: true naive CD4+ T cells. Receptor source: a man aged 18 to 30 in good health.

The rearrangement uses TRBV15 and TRBJ2-1, with 7 bases aligning to TRBD1. Unmatched junction bases numbered 10, after V lost 1 base and J lost 7 bases. Germline CDR1 reads LNHNV; CDR2 reads YYDKDF (reference sequence). The CDR3 spans 16 residues. The CDR3 DNA reads TGTGCCACCAGCAGAGTTGCACAGACAGGGCGGAATGAGCAGTTCTTC. Amino acids: CATSRVAQTGRNEQFF.

This clone was observed a handful of times. The J gene is TRBJ2-7, the V gene TRBV4-2, with D perhaps matching TRBD2 (6 bases). The CDR3 is made up of 15 amino acids. V shed 2 bases and J shed 1 base, with 12 bases lying between them. Germline CDR1 LGHNA, CDR2 YNFKEQ. The CDR3 loop reads CASSQSAGPSYEQYF. DNA of the CDR3: TGTGCCAGCAGCCAAAGCGCGGGACCTTCCTACGAGCAGTACTTC.

This clone was detected only a few times. This chain uses TRBV29-1 with TRBJ2-5; D is tentatively TRBD1 or TRBD2 (6 bases each). The V end lost 7 bases, the J end lost 2 bases, and 14 bases lay between the germline ends. There are 13 residues in the CDR3. Looked up from germline, CDR1 is SQVTM and CDR2 is ANQGSEA. The CDR3 region has the DNA TGCAGCGCCGCGGGACAATCTCAAGAGACCCAGTACTTC. This translates into CSAAGQSQETQYF.

This clone was seen only a few times. The V and J genes are TRBV7-9 and TRBJ2-7; a weak D match, TRBD2 (6 bases). From germline, CDR1 is SEHNR and CDR2 FQNEAQ (reference sequence). V shed 4 bases and J shed 3 bases, with 13 bases lying between them. The CDR3 length is 14 residues. CDR3: CASSSQGGDYEQYF. CDR3 bases: TGTGCCAGCAGCTCCCAGGGCGGGGACTACGAGCAGTACTTC.

This clone has more than one count but fewer than ten. This chain links TRBV28 with TRBJ2-7; D not certain. The CDR3 totals 14 residues. CDR1 MDHEN and CDR2 SYDVKM come from the germline V gene. V lost 3 bases to trimming and J lost 11 bases, with 20 bases between them. This CDR3 is CASSFLQSITSKYF. CDR3 DNA: TGTGCCAGCAGTTTTTTACAGAGTATTACGAGCAAGTACTTC.

This clone was seen only a few times. The same CDR3 can be traced to other DNA sequences in this sample. V usage is TRBV4-1 and J usage is TRBJ1-1; D remains unclear. Deletions cut 4 bases from V and 0 bases from J, with 12 bases between. The V gene's germline CDR1 is MGHRA and CDR2 YSYEKL. This CDR3 comprises 15 residues. Here the CDR3 DNA reads TGCGCCAGCAGCCTCCTGGCCGGAATGAACACTGAAGCTTTCTTT. Translation: CASSLLAGMNTEAFF.

The V gene is TRBV27, the J gene TRBJ2-7; 11 nucleotides line up with TRBD1. J was trimmed by 5 bases and V by 6 bases; bases with no gene match: 6. Per the germline V gene, CDR1 is MNHEY and CDR2 is SMNVEV (reference sequence). The CDR3 length is 14 residues. The CDR3 coding sequence is TGTGCCAGCAGGCGGACAGGGGGCTACGACGAGCAGTACTTC. It yields the protein CASRRTGGYDEQYF.

The chain combines TRBV20-1 with TRBJ2-7; TRBD1 might be the D (5 bases). Per the germline V gene, CDR1 is DFQATT and CDR2 is SNEGSKA (reference sequence). The CDR3 is 11 amino acids. The CDR3 is CGAQATYEQYF. For the CDR3, the DNA is TGCGGGGCACAGGCTACCTACGAGCAGTACTTC.

This clone showed up just a few times. V and J are TRBV14 and TRBJ2-5, with D possibly called TRBD1 or TRBD2 (6 bases each). Germline assignment: CDR1 SGHDN and CDR2 FVKESK. This CDR3 has 15 amino acids. V gave up 0 bases and J gave up 5 bases, with 13 bases separating them. DNA for the CDR3: TGTGCCAGCAGCCAAGATCTGGGGGGCCGGGAGACCCAGTACTTC. Amino acid sequence: CASSQDLGGRETQYF.

In this sample, this clone turned up a few times. The chain couples TRBV29-1 to TRBJ2-7, with TRBD2 matching 9 bases. The germline V gene has CDR1 SQVTM and CDR2 ANQGSEA. The CDR3 length is 14 residues. J lost 2 bases, V lost 4 bases, and 6 bases had no gene match. The CDR3 protein is CSVVWLAGAYEQYF. The CDR3 DNA sequence: TGCAGCGTTGTTTGGTTAGCGGGAGCCTACGAGCAGTACTTC.

This clone was observed a few times. The chain has TRBV30 and TRBJ1-1; 7 positions agree with TRBD1. Trimming at V came to 3 bases and at J to 1 base, leaving 2 bases not matched to a gene. This CDR3 has 13 amino acids. Germline V gene data show CDR1 as GTSNPN and CDR2 as SVGIG (reference sequence). CDR3 in amino acids: CAWRDRTNTEAFF. Here the CDR3 DNA reads TGTGCCTGGAGGGACAGGACGAACACTGAAGCTTTCTTT.

There are a few counts of this clone. The chain employs TRBV19 and TRBJ1-2; TRBD1 matches at 10 bases. The CDR3 covers 13 residues. Trimming took 6 bases from V and 6 from J; bases not matched to a gene: 4. Germline V gene data show CDR1 as LNHDA and CDR2 as SQIVND (reference sequence). The CDR3 is CASRDRGRDGYTF. CDR3 nucleotide sequence: TGTGCCAGTAGAGACAGGGGGCGTGATGGCTACACCTTC.

This clone occurred once. This chain connects TRBV6-6 to TRBJ1-2; weak D call: TRBD1 (5 bases). Germline assignment: CDR1 MNHNY and CDR2 SVGAGI (reference sequence). V gave up 2 bases and J gave up 4 bases, with 14 bases separating them. This CDR3 is 15 amino acids long. The CDR3 DNA follows: TGTGCCAGCAGTTACGGTTCGAGGGGAGGCTATGGCTACACCTTC. Residues: CASSYGSRGGYGYTF.

This clone has a handful of counts. This chain connects TRBV19 to TRBJ2-7, with 7 bases that match TRBD1. V lost 2 bases, J lost 0 bases, and 4 bases stayed unmatched. The CDR3 has 15 amino acids. The germline gives CDR1 LNHDA, CDR2 SQIVND (reference sequence). As DNA, the CDR3 is TGTGCCAGTAGTATAAGTAACAGGGGCTCCTACGAGCAGTACTTC. Protein sequence: CASSISNRGSYEQYF.

As to this clone: Other DNA sequences of this sample code for an identical CDR3. The chain carries TRBV30 and TRBJ1-1; D is unclear. There are 12 residues in the CDR3. V was shortened by 0 bases and J by 5 bases, with 7 bases between the two germline ends. Germline V gene sequence: CDR1 GTSNPN, CDR2 SVGIG (reference sequence). In DNA, the CDR3 is TGTGCCTGGAGTGTACCGGGGACTGAAGCTTTCTTT. This gives the protein CAWSVPGTEAFF.

Only a few counts were recorded for this clone. The chain links TRBV7-3 to TRBJ2-2; 7 bases are shared with TRBD1. Germline CDR1 reads SGHTA; CDR2 reads FQGTGA. The trim removed 6 bases at V and 3 bases at J, leaving 4 bases unmatched. The CDR3 covers 14 residues. Here the CDR3 reads CASRTTGDTGELFF. CDR3 nucleotides: TGTGCCAGCAGAACAACAGGGGACACCGGGGAGCTGTTTTTT. Variable domain in full (rest from reference TRBV7-3 and TRBJ2-2): GAGVSQTPSNKVTEKGKYVELRCDPISGHTALYWYRQSLGQGPEFLIYFQGTGAADDSGLPNDRFFAVRPEGSVSTLKIQRTERGDSAVYLCASRTTGDTGELFFGEGSRLTVL.

The gene calls are TRBV28 and TRBJ2-5; D not resolved. This CDR3 has 15 amino acids. CDR1 and CDR2 from the germline V gene are MDHEN and SYDVKM. V shed 2 bases and J shed 7 bases, with 17 bases lying between them. CDR3 in DNA: TGTGCCAGCAGTTTAGTCCAGCGTGCCGCCGTGACCCAGTACTTC. Its protein is CASSLVQRAAVTQYF. Variable domain in full (rest from reference TRBV28 and TRBJ2-5): DVKVTQSSRYLVKRTGEKVFLECVQDMDHENMFWYRQDPGLGLRLIYFSYDVKMKEKGDIPEGYSVSREKKERFSLILESASTNQTSMYLCASSLVQRAAVTQYFGPGTRLLVL.

This clone was recorded a few times. The chain carries TRBV20-1 and TRBJ1-5; a weak D match, TRBD1 (6 bases). CDR3 size: 11 residues. CDR1 is DFQATT and CDR2 is SNEGSKA in the germline V gene (reference sequence). V was trimmed by 0 bases and J by 15 bases, leaving 12 bases between them. The CDR3, as DNA: TGCAGTGCTAGAGACAGGGGAGGATGGCATTTT. It specifies CSARDRGGWHF.

V is TRBV5-6 and J is TRBJ2-3, with D tentatively TRBD2 (6 bases). CDR3 length equals 14 residues. With 1 base removed from V and 6 bases from J, the gap between germline ends came to 12 bases. CDR1 is SGHDT, CDR2 YYEEEE, per germline. CDR3: CASSLWRDRDTQYF. CDR3 DNA: TGTGCCAGCAGCTTGTGGAGGGATCGGGATACGCAGTATTTT.

The rearrangement links TRBV20-1 to TRBJ2-1; no definite D call. Germline V gene lookup returns CDR1 DFQATT and CDR2 SNEGSKA (reference sequence). CDR3 length: 11 amino acids. Trimming took off 5 bases at V and 7 bases at J, with 9 bases between the two ends. CDR3 sequence reads: CSAYSRNEQFF. The CDR3 DNA is TGCAGTGCTTATTCCCGGAATGAGCAGTTCTTC.

This clone was detected only a few times. This chain links TRBV25-1 with TRBJ1-1; D unclear. Trimming pared 8 bases from V and 4 bases from J, leaving 17 bases between. Germline V gene data show CDR1 as MGHDK and CDR2 as SYGVNS. This CDR3 comprises 14 residues. The CDR3 DNA sequence: TGTGCCAGCCAACATGCTGGGGATAGCACTGAAGCTTTCTTT. It is translated as CASQHAGDSTEAFF.

The rearrangement joins TRBV5-4 to TRBJ2-7; D is undetermined. The germline V gene encodes CDR1 SGHNT and CDR2 YYREEE (reference sequence). This CDR3 has 12 residues. Trimming cost V 1 base and J 9 bases, with 11 bases left between them. CDR3 protein: CASSLKEMGQYF. The CDR3 DNA is TGTGCCAGCAGCTTGAAAGAGATGGGGCAGTACTTC.

V is TRBV7-9 and J is TRBJ2-3; D might be TRBD2 (6 bases). Germline lookup yields CDR1 SEHNR and CDR2 FQNEAQ (reference sequence). V was cut by 4 bases and J by 0 bases, with 8 bases left in between. This CDR3 comprises 14 residues. This CDR3 is CASSWRASTDTQYF. CDR3 bases: TGTGCCAGCAGCTGGAGGGCTAGCACAGATACGCAGTATTTT.

The V gene is TRBV6-5, the J gene TRBJ2-7; no clear D. V gave up 5 bases and J gave up 2 bases, with 13 bases separating them. This CDR3 comprises 14 residues. Germline V gene data show CDR1 as MNHEY and CDR2 as SVGAGI. CDR3 sequence: CASSLGTRPYEQYF. In DNA form, the CDR3 reads TGTGCCAGCAGTCTCGGAACGCGTCCCTACGAGCAGTACTTC.

The chain couples TRBV4-2 to TRBJ2-7; 7 bases match TRBD1. After removal of 1 base from V and 1 base from J, the junction contained 4 bases not matched to a gene. Germline CDR1 LGHNA, CDR2 YNFKEQ. The CDR3 totals 15 residues. CDR3 region: CASSQGDSGSYEQYF. The CDR3 DNA sequence: TGTGCCAGCAGCCAAGGGGACAGTGGATCCTACGAGCAGTACTTC.

This clone was seen only a few times. The rearrangement joins TRBV25-1 to TRBJ2-7; D unclear. The CDR3 extends over 12 amino acids. Trimming cost V 5 bases and J 5 bases, with 10 bases left between them. Germline lookup yields CDR1 MGHDK and CDR2 SYGVNS. CDR3 sequence (DNA): TGTGCCAGCAGTAAATCGGGTCACGAGCAGTACTTC. Amino acids: CASSKSGHEQYF.

This sequence joins TRBV20-1 and TRBJ2-5; tentatively, D is TRBD1 (6 bases). Germline loops: CDR1 DFQATT, CDR2 SNEGSKA (reference sequence). V was pared by 4 bases and J by 4 bases, with 7 bases between. CDR3 length: 11 residues. This CDR3 is CSAMGAETQYF. CDR3 DNA: TGCAGTGCTATGGGGGCAGAGACCCAGTACTTC.